The 6 T cell receptor beta chains below come from one sample, sequenced in a study of Ad26.COV2.S vaccination and SARS-CoV-2 variants. Clones were read by immunoSEQ multiplex PCR, and TCRdb kept only the in-frame ones, dropping some. The table records hundreds of thousands of clones, 86% of them present only once. Treatment specified: some 20 received Ad26.COV2.S at low or high dose, single or two shots; 5 received placebo; per-sample allocation not given. Day 63 after the first vaccine or placebo injection was the time point for sampling. Sequences were derived from peripheral blood, sampled in a trial of Ad26.COV2.S vaccine versus placebo. These TCRs come from a person between 18 and 65 years old who received the Ad26.COV2.S COVID-19 vaccine or a placebo.

There are a few counts of this clone. The CDR3 DNA follows: TGTGCCAGTAGTCCAGTTAAGAACACTGAAGCTTTCTTT. This translates into CASSPVKNTEAFF. The genes are TRBV19 and TRBJ1-1; D gene ambiguous. The CDR3 totals 13 residues. V was pared by 5 bases and J by 1 base, with 8 bases between. Per germline, CDR1 LNHDA and CDR2 SQIVND (reference sequence).

The V and J genes are TRBV4-2 and TRBJ1-2; possible D gene TRBD1, 5 bases. V lost 0 bases and J lost 4, with 12 bases in between. The CDR3 runs 15 residues. Per germline, CDR1 LGHNA and CDR2 YNFKEQ. The CDR3 loop reads CASSQDEGFGYGYTF. The CDR3 DNA reads TGTGCCAGCAGCCAAGATGAGGGGTTCGGCTATGGCTACACCTTC.

CDR3 sequence (DNA): TGTGCCAGCAGCCAAGCTCTTAGCGGGAGGGCCGGGTCCTACAATGAGCAGTTCTTC. It is translated as CASSQALSGRAGSYNEQFF. The rearrangement joins TRBV14 to TRBJ2-1, with 11 bases lining up with TRBD2. J was trimmed by 1 base and V by 1 base; bases with no gene match: 9. CDR1 is SGHDN and CDR2 is FVKESK in the germline V gene. The CDR3 spans 19 residues.

V gene TRBV6-2 or TRBV6-3 combines with J gene TRBJ1-1; TRBD1 might be the D (5 bases). The ends were cut back, 3 bases at V and 4 bases at J, with 15 bases in the middle. The CDR3 totals 15 residues. Germline loops: CDR1 MNHEY, CDR2 SVGEGT. CDR3 DNA sequence: TGTGCCAGCAGTTATTATCGGGGGATTGGCACTGAAGCTTTCTTT. Translating it yields CASSYYRGIGTEAFF.

This clone was seen many times. The chain has TRBV7-2 and TRBJ1-2; D is undetermined. Germline V gives CDR1 SGHTA, CDR2 FQGNSA. The V end lost 2 bases, the J end lost 8 bases, and 9 bases lay between the germline ends. The CDR3 length is 12 residues. In DNA form, the CDR3 reads TGTGCCAGCAGCTTATTGCCGTGGGGCTACACCTTC. Encoded protein: CASSLLPWGYTF.

The V gene is TRBV5-4, the J gene TRBJ1-2; TRBD1 agrees at 9 bases. This CDR3 contains 15 residues. V shed 4 bases and J 4 bases; nucleotides not matched to a gene: 8. CDR1 is SGHNT and CDR2 is YYREEE in the germline V gene (reference sequence). CDR3 region: CASSPQQGASYGYTF. The CDR3 DNA is TGTGCCAGCAGCCCTCAACAGGGGGCGAGCTATGGCTACACCTTC.